These T cell receptor beta chains were read from a single sample in a study of blood T cell repertoires in COVID-19. Only in-frame clones appear in the TCRdb table, and some are missing; sequencing was by immunoSEQ multiplex PCR. This sample has fewer than 250,000 clones, with roughly 92% found just once. Sequenced: peripheral blood. The receptors were gathered from a man between 60 and 75 years old with COVID-19, enrolled during active disease. The CDR3 runs from the conserved cysteine through the conserved F or W. Fields, in order: clone size, V gene, D gene, J gene, CDR3 protein, CDR3 DNA. The D gene is left open where the match is weak. Clone size is shown for a subset of rows, as once, few, many or a class of expanded clone.

NA	TRBV5-4	NA	TRBJ2-1	CASRRGFGNEQFF	TGTGCCAGCCGACGGGGGTTCGGCAATGAGCAGTTCTTC
NA	TRBV5-6	NA	TRBJ1-2	CASSLAGALCF	TGTGCCAGCAGCTTGGCGGGAGCCCTCTGTTTC
NA	TRBV30	TRBD1	TRBJ1-2	CAWRGTGAFGYTF	TGTGCCTGGAGGGGGACAGGAGCCTTTGGCTACACCTTC
once	TRBV7-9	NA	TRBJ2-2	CASTNLLQGSGELFF	TGTGCCAGCACCAACCTCCTCCAGGGGTCAGGGGAGCTGTTTTTT
NA	TRBV9	TRBD1	TRBJ2-7	CASSVAPTGDYEQYF	TGTGCCAGCAGCGTAGCCCCGACAGGGGACTACGAGCAGTACTTC
NA	TRBV9	NA	TRBJ1-2	CASSPGIGGGSGYGYTF	TGTGCCAGCAGCCCAGGTATAGGGGGGGGAAGTGGCTATGGCTACACCTTC
NA	TRBV27	NA	TRBJ1-1	CASSSFREEDTEAFF	TGTGCCAGCAGTAGCTTCAGGGAGGAGGACACTGAAGCTTTCTTT
NA	TRBV25-1	NA	TRBJ1-2	CASSWQNYGYTF	TGTGCCAGCAGTTGGCAGAACTATGGCTACACCTTC
NA	TRBV6-1	TRBD1	TRBJ1-5	CASSERGQGARSQPQHF	TGTGCCAGCAGTGAGAGAGGACAGGGGGCGCGGAGTCAGCCCCAGCATTTT
NA	TRBV29-1	NA	TRBJ1-1	CSVERGQSSAFF	TGCAGCGTTGAAAGGGGACAAAGCTCAGCTTTCTTT
NA	TRBV7-3	TRBD2	TRBJ2-3	CASSLTSGGAFTDTQYF	TGTGCCAGCAGCTTAACGAGCGGGGGGGCTTTTACAGATACGCAGTATTTT
NA	TRBV19	NA	TRBJ1-5	CASKSGHNQPQHF	TGTGCCAGTAAGTCAGGGCACAATCAGCCCCAGCATTTT
NA	TRBV4-1	TRBD2	TRBJ2-1	CASSPGLAGTYNEQFF	TGCGCCAGCAGCCCCGGACTAGCGGGCACCTACAATGAGCAGTTCTTC
once	TRBV27	TRBD1	TRBJ2-7	CASSSRTGPSREQYF	TGTGCCAGCAGCAGTAGGACAGGGCCTTCACGGGAGCAGTACTTC
NA	TRBV12-3/TRBV12-4	NA	TRBJ1-5	CASSPSYQPQHF	TGTGCCAGCAGTCCCAGTTACCAGCCCCAGCATTTT
NA	TRBV7-2	NA	TRBJ2-7	CASTPLGTYYEQYF	TGTGCCAGCACCCCGTTGGGCACCTACTACGAGCAGTACTTC
NA	TRBV5-1	TRBD1	TRBJ2-7	CASSYGLWDRDRGKSYEQYF	TGCGCCAGCAGCTATGGACTTTGGGACAGAGACAGGGGGAAGTCCTACGAGCAGTACTTC
NA	TRBV30	NA	TRBJ1-1	CAWTVTGMGTEAFF	TGTGCCTGGACCGTTACAGGGATGGGCACTGAAGCTTTCTTT
NA	TRBV18	TRBD2	TRBJ2-1	CASSPGLAESQFF	TGTGCCAGCTCACCGGGGCTAGCGGAATCGCAGTTCTTC
NA	TRBV19	TRBD1	TRBJ1-1	CASTPTGAMNTEAFF	TGTGCCAGTACCCCGACAGGGGCCATGAACACTGAAGCTTTCTTT
NA	TRBV28	NA	TRBJ2-7	CASRPGLPKREQYF	TGTGCCAGCAGGCCGGGACTGCCTAAGAGAGAGCAGTACTTC
NA	TRBV27	NA	TRBJ1-6	CASTSRRRNSPLHF	TGTGCCAGCACCTCGAGGAGACGTAATTCACCCCTCCACTTT
NA	TRBV10-3	TRBD2	TRBJ2-3	CAISPGLAGGGEDTQYF	TGTGCCATCAGTCCCGGACTAGCGGGAGGAGGTGAAGATACGCAGTATTTT
NA	TRBV27	TRBD2	TRBJ2-1	CASSRLSGSIGNEQFF	TGTGCCAGCAGTCGCCTCAGCGGGAGTATAGGCAATGAGCAGTTCTTC
once	TRBV4-3	TRBD1	TRBJ2-1	CASSQEYRGQNEQFF	TGCGCCAGCAGCCAAGAATACAGGGGGCAGAATGAGCAGTTCTTC
few	TRBV19	NA	TRBJ1-6	CASSISSRSYNSPLHF	TGTGCCAGTAGTATATCCTCCCGCTCCTATAATTCACCCCTCCACTTT
NA	TRBV7-9	NA	TRBJ1-1	CASSYQGLTEAFF	TGTGCCAGCAGCTACCAGGGGTTGACTGAAGCTTTCTTT
NA	TRBV27	NA	TRBJ2-7	CASSRTPTASYEQYF	TGTGCCAGCAGCCGGACACCCACTGCCTCCTACGAGCAGTACTTC
NA	TRBV10-3	TRBD1	TRBJ2-3	CATSDRGHSDTQYF	TGTGCCACCAGTGACAGGGGACACAGCGATACGCAGTATTTT
NA	TRBV2	NA	TRBJ1-2	CATQGSSPTYGYTF	TGTGCCACCCAGGGAAGTAGCCCAACCTATGGCTACACCTTC
NA	TRBV5-1	NA	TRBJ2-1	CASSLGARDEQFF	TGCGCCAGCAGCTTGGGGGCGCGGGATGAGCAGTTCTTC
NA	TRBV12-3/TRBV12-4	NA	TRBJ2-7	CASSFTLGYEQYF	TGTGCCAGCAGTTTTACTCTTGGCTACGAGCAGTACTTC
NA	TRBV7-2	TRBD2	TRBJ2-7	CASSYGGEKVEYF	TGTGCCAGCAGCTACGGGGGGGAGAAGGTGGAGTACTTC
NA	TRBV18	NA	TRBJ2-3	CASSTTDTQYF	TGTGCCAGCTCCACTACAGATACGCAGTATTTT
NA	TRBV11-2	TRBD2	TRBJ2-7	CASSPAGTSGRIRTYEQYF	TGTGCCAGCAGCCCCGCCGGGACTAGCGGGAGAATAAGGACCTACGAGCAGTACTTC
NA	TRBV6-5	TRBD1	TRBJ1-1	CASSQMGQGASAFF	TGTGCCAGCAGTCAGATGGGACAGGGAGCGTCAGCTTTCTTT
NA	TRBV28	NA	TRBJ2-1	CASSLRTSHQFF	TGTGCCAGCAGTTTACGGACATCCCACCAGTTCTTC
once	TRBV7-3	TRBD1	TRBJ2-1	CASSLLAGGNEQFF	TGTGCCAGCAGCTTACTGGCAGGGGGCAATGAGCAGTTCTTC
once	TRBV2	NA	TRBJ2-6	CASAGAGAGANVLTF	TGTGCCAGCGCGGGGGCGGGGGCTGGGGCCAACGTCCTGACTTTC
once	TRBV29-1	TRBD1	TRBJ1-2	CSGGQGAYYGYTF	TGCAGCGGGGGACAGGGGGCTTACTATGGCTACACCTTC
NA	TRBV5-4	TRBD2	TRBJ2-1	CASSKNLAGAPYNEQFF	TGTGCCAGCAGCAAAAATCTAGCGGGGGCGCCCTACAATGAGCAGTTCTTC